The clone carrying this T cell receptor (beta chain) was seen a few times. TCRdb independently ran MiXCR on the 5' RACE reads; one entry per CDR3 protein. The repertoire includes about 890,000 distinct CDR3 sequences, 9% to 15% of them detected once, and 1.5% to 2% sits in the top ten. This entry is derived from a study of identical twins. Germline-derived CDR1 and CDR2 are SQVTM and ANQGSEA. This CDR3 region has 12 residues. Trimming took 7 bases from V and 2 from J; bases not matched to a gene: 2. These same records also appear under a second study, on yellow fever vaccine responses in identical twins.

This sequence originates from a woman aged 18-30 years in good health. The V gene is TRBV29-1, the J gene TRBJ2-1; 7 bases are shared with TRBD2. Material: PBMCs. CDR3 sequence reads: CSGLATYNEQFF. CDR3 in DNA: TGCAGCGGACTAGCCACCTACAATGAGCAGTTCTTC.